This TCR beta chain stems from a study of human thymus T cells. It was from resections taken during corrective heart surgery that the thymus tissue came. Produced via immunoSEQ multiplex PCR; TCRdb's table is partial and in-frame only. This table holds some 78,000 clones, just over 95% found once. This CDR3 contains 14 residues. The ends lost 9 bases at V and 2 bases at J; junction bases unmatched: 6. Per the germline V gene, CDR1 is MNHNS and CDR2 is SASEGT. This clonotype originated in a boy less than two years old with a congenital heart defect but otherwise immunologically healthy. Sample: thymus tissue. V is TRBV6-1 and J is TRBJ2-3; 9 nucleotides match TRBD1. CDR3 in DNA: TGTGCCAGTGAGGGGACAGGGCCCACAGATACGCAGTATTTT. Translated: CASEGTGPTDTQYF.